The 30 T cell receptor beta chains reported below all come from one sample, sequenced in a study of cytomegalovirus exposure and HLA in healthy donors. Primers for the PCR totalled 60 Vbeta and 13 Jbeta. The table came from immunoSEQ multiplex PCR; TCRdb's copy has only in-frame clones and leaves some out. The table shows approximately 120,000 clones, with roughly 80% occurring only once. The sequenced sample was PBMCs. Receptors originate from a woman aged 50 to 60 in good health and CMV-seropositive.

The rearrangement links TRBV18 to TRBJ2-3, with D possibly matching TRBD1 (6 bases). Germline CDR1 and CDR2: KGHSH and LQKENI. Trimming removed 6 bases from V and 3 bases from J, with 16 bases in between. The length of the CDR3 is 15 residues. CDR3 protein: CASSTTGTLTDTQYF. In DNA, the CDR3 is TGTGCCAGCTCGACGACAGGAACCCTAACAGATACGCAGTATTTT.

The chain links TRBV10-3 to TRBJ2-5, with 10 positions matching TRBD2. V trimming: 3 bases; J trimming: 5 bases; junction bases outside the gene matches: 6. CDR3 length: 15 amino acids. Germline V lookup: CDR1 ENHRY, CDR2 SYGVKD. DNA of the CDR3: TGTGCCATCAGTGACCTAGCGGGAGTGGGGGAGACCCAGTACTTC. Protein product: CAISDLAGVGETQYF.

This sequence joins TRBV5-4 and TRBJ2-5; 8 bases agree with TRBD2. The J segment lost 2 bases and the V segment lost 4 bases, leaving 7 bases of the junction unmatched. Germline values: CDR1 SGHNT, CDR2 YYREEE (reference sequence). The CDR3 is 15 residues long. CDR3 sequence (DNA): TGTGCCAGCAGCACCGGGACTAGGGGACAAGAGACCCAGTACTTC. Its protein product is CASSTGTRGQETQYF.

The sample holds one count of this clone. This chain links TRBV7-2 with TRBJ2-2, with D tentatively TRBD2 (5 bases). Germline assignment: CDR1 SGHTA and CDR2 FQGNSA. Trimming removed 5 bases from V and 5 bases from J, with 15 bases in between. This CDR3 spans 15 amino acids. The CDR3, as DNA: TGTGCCAGCAGCACCTCGGAGGTTAGAACCGGGGAGCTGTTTTTT. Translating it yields CASSTSEVRTGELFF.

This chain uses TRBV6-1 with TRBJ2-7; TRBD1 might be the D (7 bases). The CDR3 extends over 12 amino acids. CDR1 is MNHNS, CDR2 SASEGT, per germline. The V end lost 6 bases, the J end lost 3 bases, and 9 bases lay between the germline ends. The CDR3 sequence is CASRQGGYEQYF. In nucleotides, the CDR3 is TGTGCCAGCAGGCAGGGGGGCTACGAGCAGTACTTC.

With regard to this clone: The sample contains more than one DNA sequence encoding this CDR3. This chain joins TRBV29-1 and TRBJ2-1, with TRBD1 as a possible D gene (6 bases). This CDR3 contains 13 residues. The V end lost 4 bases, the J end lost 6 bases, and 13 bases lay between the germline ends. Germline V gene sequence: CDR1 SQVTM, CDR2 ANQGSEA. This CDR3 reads CSVVGGSGNEQFF. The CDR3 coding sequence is TGCAGCGTTGTAGGGGGTAGTGGCAATGAGCAGTTCTTC.

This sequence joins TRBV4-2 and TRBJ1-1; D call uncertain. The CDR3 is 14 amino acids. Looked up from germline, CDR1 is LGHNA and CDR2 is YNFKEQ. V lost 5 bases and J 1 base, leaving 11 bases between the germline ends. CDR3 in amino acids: CASSYGWRNTEAFF. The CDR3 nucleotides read TGTGCCAGCAGCTACGGGTGGAGGAACACTGAAGCTTTCTTT.

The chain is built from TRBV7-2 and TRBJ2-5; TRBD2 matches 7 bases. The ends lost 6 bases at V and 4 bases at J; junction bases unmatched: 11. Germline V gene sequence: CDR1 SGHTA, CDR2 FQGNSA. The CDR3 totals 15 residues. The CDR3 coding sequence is TGTGCCAGCAGAGCGGGCCAGGGAGGGCGAGAGACCCAGTACTTC. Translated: CASRAGQGGRETQYF. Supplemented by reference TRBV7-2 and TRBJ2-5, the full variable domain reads GAGVSQSPSNKVTEKGKDVELRCDPISGHTALYWYRQSLGQGLEFLIYFQGNSAPDKSGLPSDRFSAERTGGSVSTLTIQRTQQEDSAVYLCASRAGQGGRETQYFGPGTRLLVL.

The CDR3 reads CASSSISGTGTPEAFF. The CDR3, as DNA: TGTGCCAGCAGCTCAATTTCCGGGACAGGGACTCCTGAAGCTTTCTTT. This chain links TRBV5-6 with TRBJ1-1, with TRBD1 matching over 9 bases. V was clipped by 3 bases and J by 6 bases; unmatched bases: 12. The germline V gene has CDR1 SGHDT and CDR2 YYEEEE. The CDR3 spans 16 residues.

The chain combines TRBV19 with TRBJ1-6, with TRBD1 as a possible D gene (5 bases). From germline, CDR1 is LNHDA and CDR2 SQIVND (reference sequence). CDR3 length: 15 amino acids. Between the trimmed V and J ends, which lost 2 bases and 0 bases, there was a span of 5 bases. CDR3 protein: CASSIQGSYNSPLHF. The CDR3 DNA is TGTGCCAGTAGTATACAGGGCTCCTATAATTCACCCCTCCACTTT.

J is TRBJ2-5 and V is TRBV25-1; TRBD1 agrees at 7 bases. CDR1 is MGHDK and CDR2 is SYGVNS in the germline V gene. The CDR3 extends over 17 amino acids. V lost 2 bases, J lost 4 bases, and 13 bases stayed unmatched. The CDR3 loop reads CASSEPEQGRRGETQYF. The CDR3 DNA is TGTGCCAGCAGTGAACCTGAACAGGGGCGTCGAGGAGAGACCCAGTACTTC.

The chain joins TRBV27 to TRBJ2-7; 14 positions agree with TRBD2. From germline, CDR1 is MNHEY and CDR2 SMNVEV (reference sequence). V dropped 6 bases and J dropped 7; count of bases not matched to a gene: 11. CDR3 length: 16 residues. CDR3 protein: CASSVGTSGRLGEQYF. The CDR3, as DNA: TGTGCCAGCAGCGTAGGGACTAGCGGGAGACTAGGGGAGCAGTACTTC.

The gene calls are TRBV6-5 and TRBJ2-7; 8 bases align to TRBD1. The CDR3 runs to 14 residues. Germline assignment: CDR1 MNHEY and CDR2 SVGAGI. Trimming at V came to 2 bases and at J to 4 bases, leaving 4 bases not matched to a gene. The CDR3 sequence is CASSYGQGGYEQYF. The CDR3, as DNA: TGTGCCAGCAGTTACGGACAGGGCGGGTACGAGCAGTACTTC.

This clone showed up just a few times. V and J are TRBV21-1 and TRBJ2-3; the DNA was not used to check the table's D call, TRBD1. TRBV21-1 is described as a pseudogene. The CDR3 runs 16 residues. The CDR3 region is CASSSDRGAGTDTQYF. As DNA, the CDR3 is TGTGCCAGCAGCTCCGACAGGGGGGCGGGAACAGATACGCAGTATTTT.

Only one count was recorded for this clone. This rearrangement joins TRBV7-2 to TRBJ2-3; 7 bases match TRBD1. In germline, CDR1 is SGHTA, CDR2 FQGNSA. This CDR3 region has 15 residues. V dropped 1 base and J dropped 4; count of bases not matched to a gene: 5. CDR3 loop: CASSLEGQAADTQYF. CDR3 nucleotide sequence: TGTGCCAGCAGCTTAGAAGGACAGGCAGCAGATACGCAGTATTTT.

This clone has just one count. CDR3 in amino acids: CASSKEITGTTDTQYF. In DNA form, the CDR3 reads TGTGCCAGCAGCAAAGAAATTACAGGGACCACAGATACGCAGTATTTT. The chain is built from TRBV21-1 and TRBJ2-3; the D call TRBD1 from the table was never checked on the DNA. TRBV21-1 is classified as a pseudogene. This CDR3 comprises 16 residues.

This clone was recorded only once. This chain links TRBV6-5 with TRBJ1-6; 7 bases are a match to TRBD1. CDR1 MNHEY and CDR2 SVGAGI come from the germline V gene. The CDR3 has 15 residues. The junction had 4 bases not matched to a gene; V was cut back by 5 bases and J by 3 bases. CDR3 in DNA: TGTGCCAGCAGTGGGGGACAGTACTATAATTCACCCCTCCACTTT. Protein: CASSGGQYYNSPLHF.

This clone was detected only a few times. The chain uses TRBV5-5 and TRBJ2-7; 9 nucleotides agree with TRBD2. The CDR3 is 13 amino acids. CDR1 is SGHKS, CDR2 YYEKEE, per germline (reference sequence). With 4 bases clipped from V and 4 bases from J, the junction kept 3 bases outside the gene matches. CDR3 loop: CASSPTSGYEQYF. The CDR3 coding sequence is TGTGCCAGCAGCCCGACTAGCGGATACGAGCAGTACTTC.

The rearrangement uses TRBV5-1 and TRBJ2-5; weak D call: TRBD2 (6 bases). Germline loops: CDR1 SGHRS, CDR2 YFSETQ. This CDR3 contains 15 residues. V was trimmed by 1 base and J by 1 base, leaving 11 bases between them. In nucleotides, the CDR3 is TGCGCCAGCAGCTTGTTTGGGGGGAGCCAAGAGACCCAGTACTTC. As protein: CASSLFGGSQETQYF. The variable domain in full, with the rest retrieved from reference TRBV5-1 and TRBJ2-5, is KAGVTQTPRYLIKTRGQQVTLSCSPISGHRSVSWYQQTPGQGLQFLFEYFSETQRNKGNFPGRFSGRQFSNSRSEMNVSTLELGDSALYLCASSLFGGSQETQYFGPGTRLLVL.

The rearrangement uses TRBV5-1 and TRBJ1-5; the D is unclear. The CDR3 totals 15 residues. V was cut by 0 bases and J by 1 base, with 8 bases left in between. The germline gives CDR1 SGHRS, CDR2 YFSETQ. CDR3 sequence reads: CASSLAGGSNQPQHF. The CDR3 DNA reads TGCGCCAGCAGCTTGGCGGGAGGCAGCAATCAGCCCCAGCATTTT.

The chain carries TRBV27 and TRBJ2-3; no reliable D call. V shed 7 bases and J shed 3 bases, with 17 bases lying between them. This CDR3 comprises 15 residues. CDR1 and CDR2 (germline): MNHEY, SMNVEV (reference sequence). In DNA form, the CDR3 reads TGTGCCAGCAACCCGACTGACCTTTTTACAGATACGCAGTATTTT. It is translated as CASNPTDLFTDTQYF.

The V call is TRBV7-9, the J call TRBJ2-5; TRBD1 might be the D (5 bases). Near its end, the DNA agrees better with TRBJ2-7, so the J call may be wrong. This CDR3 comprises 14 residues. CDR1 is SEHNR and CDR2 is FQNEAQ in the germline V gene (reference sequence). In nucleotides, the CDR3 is TGTGCCAGCAGCTTAGGGCAGGGAATGTACGAGCAGTACTTC. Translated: CASSLGQGMYEQYF.

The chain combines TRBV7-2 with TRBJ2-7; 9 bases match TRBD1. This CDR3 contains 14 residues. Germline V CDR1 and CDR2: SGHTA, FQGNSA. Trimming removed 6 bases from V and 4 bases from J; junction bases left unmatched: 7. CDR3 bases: TGTGCCAGCAGATCCGGGACAGGGCTTTACGAGCAGTACTTC. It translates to CASRSGTGLYEQYF. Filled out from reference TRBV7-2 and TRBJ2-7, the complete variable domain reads GAGVSQSPSNKVTEKGKDVELRCDPISGHTALYWYRQSLGQGLEFLIYFQGNSAPDKSGLPSDRFSAERTGGSVSTLTIQRTQQEDSAVYLCASRSGTGLYEQYFGPGTRLTVT.

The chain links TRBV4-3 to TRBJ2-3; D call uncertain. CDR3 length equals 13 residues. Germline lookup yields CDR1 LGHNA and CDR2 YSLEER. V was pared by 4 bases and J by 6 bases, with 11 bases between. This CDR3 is CASSRMNSDTQYF. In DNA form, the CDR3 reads TGCGCCAGCAGCCGGATGAATAGCGATACGCAGTATTTT.

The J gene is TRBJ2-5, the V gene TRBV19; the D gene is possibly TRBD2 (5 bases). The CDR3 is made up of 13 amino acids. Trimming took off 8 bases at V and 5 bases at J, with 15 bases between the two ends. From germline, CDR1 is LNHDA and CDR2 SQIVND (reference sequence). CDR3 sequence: CASSWRPGETQYF. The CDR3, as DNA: TGTGCCAGTTCCTGGAGGCCGGGGGAGACCCAGTACTTC.

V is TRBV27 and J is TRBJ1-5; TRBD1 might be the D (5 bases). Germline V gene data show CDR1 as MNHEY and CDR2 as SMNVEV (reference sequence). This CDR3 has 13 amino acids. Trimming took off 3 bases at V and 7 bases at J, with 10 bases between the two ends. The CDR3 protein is CASSFSREQPQHF. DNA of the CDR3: TGTGCCAGCAGTTTCTCCAGGGAACAGCCCCAGCATTTT.

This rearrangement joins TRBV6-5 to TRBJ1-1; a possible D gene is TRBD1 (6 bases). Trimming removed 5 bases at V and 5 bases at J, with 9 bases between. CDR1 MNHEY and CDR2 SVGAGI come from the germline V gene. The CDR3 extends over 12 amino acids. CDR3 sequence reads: CASSAGVTEAFF. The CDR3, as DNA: TGTGCCAGCAGTGCAGGGGTTACTGAAGCTTTCTTT.

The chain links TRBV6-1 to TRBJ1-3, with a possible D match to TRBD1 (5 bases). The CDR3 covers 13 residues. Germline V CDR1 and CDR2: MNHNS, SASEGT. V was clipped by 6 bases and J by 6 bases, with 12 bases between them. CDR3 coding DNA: TGTGCCAGCAGGCCTGGGGGGGTAAACACCATATATTTT. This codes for CASRPGGVNTIYF.

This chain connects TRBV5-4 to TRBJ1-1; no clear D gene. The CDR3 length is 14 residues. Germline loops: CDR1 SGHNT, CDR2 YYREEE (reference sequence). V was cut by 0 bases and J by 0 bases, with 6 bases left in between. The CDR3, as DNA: TGTGCCAGCAGCTTGGCAACGGTGAACACTGAAGCTTTCTTT. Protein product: CASSLATVNTEAFF.

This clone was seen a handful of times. CDR3 nucleotide sequence: TGTGCCAGCAGTTCAGGACTAGCGGGCCACCAAGAGACCCAGTACTTC. Encoded protein: CASSSGLAGHQETQYF. V and J are TRBV5-4 and TRBJ2-5; 11 positions agree with TRBD2. The trim removed 5 bases at V and 0 bases at J, leaving 6 bases unmatched. Germline CDR1 SGHNT, CDR2 YYREEE (reference sequence). CDR3 length: 16 amino acids. Complete variable domain (other parts from reference TRBV5-4 and TRBJ2-5): ETGVTQSPTHLIKTRGQQVTLRCSSQSGHNTVSWYQQALGQGPQFIFQYYREEENGRGNFPPRFSGLQFPNYSSELNVNALELDDSALYLCASSSGLAGHQETQYFGPGTRLLVL.